Below, one T cell receptor beta chain is given with its context. Its antigen is unknown. The CDR3 loop spans 14 amino acids. V shed 6 bases and J 5 bases; nucleotides not matched to a gene: 5. Germline V gene sequence: CDR1 MNHNY, CDR2 SVGAGI (reference sequence). These data come from a study of cytomegalovirus exposure and HLA in healthy donors. Study conclusions and caveats: Donor immune exposure was known only as CMV serostatus. TCR beta sequences reportedly predicted most subjects' HLA-A and HLA-B alleles accurately. The later analysis indicated that the majority of CMV-associated TCR beta chains appeared HLA-restricted. Testing in vitro showed three CMV-associated chains specific for CMV antigens.

Primers included in the PCR were 60 Vbeta and 13 Jbeta primers. Assay used: immunoSEQ multiplex PCR; TCRdb lists only in-frame clones, some missing. In the table there are about 180,000 clones, 70% to 85% of which are singletons. V usage is TRBV6-6 and J usage is TRBJ1-4; TRBD1 agrees at 8 bases. The clonotype comes from a girl aged 2-9 years in good health and CMV-seropositive. What was sequenced was PBMCs. As DNA, the CDR3 is TGTGCCAGCAGGGGGACAGGCGAAAATGAAAAACTGTTTTTT. Translated, it gives CASRGTGENEKLFF.